This record looks at one T cell receptor (beta chain) sequence and its context. The data were taken from a study of cytomegalovirus exposure and HLA in healthy donors. Per germline, CDR1 SGHAT and CDR2 FQNNGV. The CDR3 extends over 14 amino acids. V lost 4 bases to trimming and J lost 6 bases; unmatched junction nucleotides: 1. It was with 60 Vbeta and 13 Jbeta primers that the PCR ran. Sequencing was performed with immunoSEQ multiplex PCR; in TCRdb, only in-frame clones are kept and a portion is missing. The sample contains 95,000 to 150,000 clones, roughly 77% of which appear only once. The specimen sequenced was PBMCs. This clonotype was obtained from a man in his forties in good health and CMV-seronegative. The chain employs TRBV11-2 and TRBJ1-6, with TRBD1 matching over 9 bases. This CDR3 is CASSWGQGNSPLHF. The CDR3 region has the DNA TGTGCCAGCAGCTGGGGACAGGGTAATTCACCCCTCCACTTT.